This T cell receptor beta chain comes out of a study of control samples from healthy donors and cancer patients. CDR1 is SGHAT, CDR2 FQNNGV, per germline. V was cut by 2 bases and J by 1 base, with 9 bases left in between. The CDR3 contains 14 residues. The assay was immunoSEQ multiplex PCR, and TCRdb's table has in-frame clones only and misses some. Here the sample spans over 80,000 clones, approximately 80% being singletons. V and J are TRBV11-2 and TRBJ2-7; D call uncertain. This TCR came from a woman aged 25 to 39 in good health. Sequenced: blood. The CDR3 DNA reads as TGTGCCAGCAGCTTATCACAGACTTCCTACGAGCAGTACTTC. This sequence encodes CASSLSQTSYEQYF.